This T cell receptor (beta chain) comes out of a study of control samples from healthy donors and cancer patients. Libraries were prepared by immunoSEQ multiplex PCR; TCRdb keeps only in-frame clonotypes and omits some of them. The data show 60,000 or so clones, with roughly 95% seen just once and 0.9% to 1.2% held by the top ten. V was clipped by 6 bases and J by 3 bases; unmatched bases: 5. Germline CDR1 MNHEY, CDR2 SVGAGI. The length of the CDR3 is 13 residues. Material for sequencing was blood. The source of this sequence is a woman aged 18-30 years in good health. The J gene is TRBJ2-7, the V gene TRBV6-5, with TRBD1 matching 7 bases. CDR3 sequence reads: CASSPDRDYEQYF. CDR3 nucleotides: TGTGCCAGCAGCCCCGACAGGGACTACGAGCAGTACTTC.